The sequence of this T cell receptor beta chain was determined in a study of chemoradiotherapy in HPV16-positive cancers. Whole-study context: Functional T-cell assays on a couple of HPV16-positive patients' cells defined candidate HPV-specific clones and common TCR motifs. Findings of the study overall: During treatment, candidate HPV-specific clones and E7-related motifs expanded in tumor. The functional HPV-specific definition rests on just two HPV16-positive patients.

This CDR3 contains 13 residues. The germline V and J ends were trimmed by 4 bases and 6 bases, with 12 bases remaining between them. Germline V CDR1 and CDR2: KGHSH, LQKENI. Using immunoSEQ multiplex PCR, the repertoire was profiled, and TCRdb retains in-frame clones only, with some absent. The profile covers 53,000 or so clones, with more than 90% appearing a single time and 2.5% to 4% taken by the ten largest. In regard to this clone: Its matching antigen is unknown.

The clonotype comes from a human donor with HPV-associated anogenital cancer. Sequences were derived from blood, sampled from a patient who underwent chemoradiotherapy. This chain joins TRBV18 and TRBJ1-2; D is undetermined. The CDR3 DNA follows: TGTGCCAGCTCACTGTCGGCAGAAGATGGCTACACCTTC. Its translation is CASSLSAEDGYTF. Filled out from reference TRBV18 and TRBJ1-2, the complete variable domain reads NAGVMQNPRHLVRRRGQEARLRCSPMKGHSHVYWYRQLPEEGLKFMVYLQKENIIDESGMPKERFSAEFPKEGPSILRIQQVVRGDSAAYFCASSLSAEDGYTFGSGTRLTVV.